This T cell receptor (beta chain) is drawn from a study of T cells in Graves' hyperthyroidism and ophthalmopathy. Overall study context: The initial diagnosis was the point when peripheral blood was collected, ahead of any treatment.

Germline assignment: CDR1 SGHNT and CDR2 YENEEA. Trimming removed 5 bases from V and 8 bases from J; junction bases left unmatched: 12. The CDR3 spans 15 residues. RNA transcripts gave rise to amplified TCR beta CDR3 regions. TCR CDR3 regions were first amplified by RT-PCR with HTBI primers. TCRdb independently ran MiXCR on the multiplex PCR reads; one entry per CDR3 protein. The repertoire holds hundreds of thousands of distinct CDR3 sequences, with approximately 21% as singletons. This clonotype has at least ten counts. The source is a young man with Graves' ophthalmopathy. Source material: blood. The J gene is TRBJ2-1, the V gene TRBV11-3; 7 nucleotides line up with TRBD1. The CDR3 DNA reads TGTGCCAGCAGCCACAGACAGGGTGCCCGCGATGAGCAGTTCTTC. As protein: CASSHRQGARDEQFF.